This TCR beta chain stems from a study of metastatic and nonmetastatic thyroid tumors. Findings and caveats of the study: Reportedly, malignant thyroid tumors had significantly higher TCR beta diversity than benign nodules, in blood and tumor.

The CDR3 is made up of 14 amino acids. Germline lookup yields CDR1 MNHNS and CDR2 SASEGT. The trim removed 6 bases at V and 5 bases at J, leaving 7 bases unmatched. No patient received treatment before thyroid surgery. A word on this clone: The antigen remains undetermined.

TCRdb ran MiXCR on the PCR reads. This table holds some 27,000 clones, roughly 4% found once. The genes are TRBV6-1 and TRBJ1-5; the match to TRBD1 covers 7 bases. This TCR was sampled from a male donor with papillary thyroid cancer or a benign thyroid nodule (not recorded which). Some clones in this sample may be carry-over from other donors' samples. Sequencing was done on a sample of blood. CDR3 sequence reads: CASSDRVGHQPQHF. For the CDR3, the DNA is TGTGCCAGCAGCGACAGGGTCGGCCATCAGCCCCAGCATTTT.